The 28 T cell receptor delta chains listed next were all sequenced from one sample in a study of Vδ1+ human thymocytes. Findings and limits, study-wide: Thymic TRG and TRD repertoires appeared highly polyclonal.

Their cognate antigens are unknown. The template was reverse-transcribed extracted RNA. The CDR3 regions were amplified by multiplex PCR from V-gene primers to a constant-region primer. TCRdb called clones anew from the multiplex PCR reads with CATT. The sample lists just under 55,000 delta-chain clones, 15% occurring once. The sample comprised Vdelta1+ gamma-delta thymocytes from the thymus. As for subset: FACS-sorted CD3+ TCRalphabeta- TCRVdelta1+ TCRVdelta2- thymocytes. The receptors shown here come from a boy in the first two years of life who had congenital heart surgery.

This clone was counted a few times. V usage is TRDV1 and J usage is TRDJ1, with 7 bases that match TRDD3. V shed 3 bases and J 0 bases; nucleotides not matched to a gene: 31. The CDR3 totals 24 residues. Germline V gives CDR1 TSWWSYY, CDR2 QGS. The CDR3: CALGEPSDSHYAGGYWGYTDKLIF. The CDR3 nucleotides are TGTGCTCTTGGGGAGCCCTCCGATTCCCACTACGCGGGAGGCTACTGGGGCTACACCGATAAACTCATCTTT.

As to this clone: No DNA is shown, since the ends of the CDR3 on it are uncertain; the CDR3 is the one TCRdb lists. The chain has TRAV29/DV5 and TRDJ1; the table's D call, TRDD3, was not checked against the DNA. Per germline, CDR1 NSMFDY and CDR2 ISSIKDK. The CDR3 is 17 residues long, counting both termini. The CDR3 is CSVLLCSKDLLGRGLIF.

This clone was observed a few times. V gene TRDV1 combines with J gene TRDJ1; D not certain. This CDR3 comprises 16 residues. Germline assignment: CDR1 TSWWSYY and CDR2 QGS. Trimming removed 3 bases at V and 5 bases at J, with 19 bases between. The CDR3 is CALGELYFLLMDKLIF. In DNA form, the CDR3 reads TGTGCTCTTGGGGAGCTCTACTTTCTCCTGATGGATAAACTCATCTTT.

The genes are TRDV1 and TRDJ1, with 8 bases identical to TRDD3. The junction had 15 bases not matched to a gene; V was cut back by 6 bases and J by 0 bases. The V gene's germline CDR1 is TSWWSYY and CDR2 QGS. This CDR3 has 18 amino acids. DNA of the CDR3: TGTGCTCTTGGCCCCGTGAGACCTTGGGGGATTCACACCGATAAACTCATCTTT. This sequence encodes CALGPVRPWGIHTDKLIF.

The V and J genes are TRDV1 and TRDJ1, with D perhaps matching TRDD2 or TRDD3 (6 bases each). The CDR3 has 21 residues. Trimming left V 3 bases short and J 0 bases short, with 29 bases between. Germline lookup yields CDR1 TSWWSYY and CDR2 QGS. The CDR3 nucleotides read TGTGCTCTTGGGGATAGGATCCTACAGGGGACTGGGACGCGTAACACCGATAAACTCATCTTT. Amino acid sequence: CALGDRILQGTGTRNTDKLIF.

The rearrangement links TRDV1 to TRDJ1; D might be TRDD2 (5 bases). Trimming took off 6 bases at V and 2 bases at J, with 7 bases between the two ends. Germline-derived CDR1 and CDR2 are TSWWSYY and QGS. This CDR3 is 12 amino acids long. The CDR3 DNA is TGTGCTCTTGGACTCCTAACCGATAAACTCATCTTT. It specifies CALGLLTDKLIF.

Only a few counts were recorded for this clone. Other nucleotide sequences in the sample specify the same CDR3. The gene calls are TRDV1 and TRDJ1; TRDD3 matches at 9 bases. CDR3 length: 19 residues. CDR1 and CDR2 (germline): TSWWSYY, QGS. Trimming cost V 0 bases and J 0 bases; bases outside gene matches: 11. The CDR3 protein is CALGELLLTGGPYTDKLIF. The CDR3 coding sequence is TGTGCTCTTGGGGAACTCCTTCTCACTGGGGGACCGTACACCGATAAACTCATCTTT.

This clone was detected a few times. The J gene is TRDJ1, the V gene TRDV1, with 9 positions matching TRDD3. Per the germline V gene, CDR1 is TSWWSYY and CDR2 is QGS. V shed 9 bases, J shed 2 bases, and the junction held 13 bases outside the gene matches. This CDR3 has 16 amino acids. CDR3 protein: CALIAPVLGDTDKLIF. In DNA, the CDR3 is TGTGCTCTAATTGCCCCTGTGCTGGGGGATACCGATAAACTCATCTTT.

The chain has TRDV1 and TRDJ1, with D perhaps TRDD2 (6 bases). Trimming removed 5 bases at V and 2 bases at J, with 18 bases between. Germline CDR1 reads TSWWSYY; CDR2 reads QGS. The CDR3 is 16 residues long. Here the CDR3 reads CALGIPSPGSTDKLIF. CDR3 coding DNA: TGTGCTCTTGGGATACCTTCCCCAGGTTCGACCGATAAACTCATCTTT.

This clone was recorded a few times. V gene TRDV1 combines with J gene TRDJ1; TRDD3 matches 12 bases. Germline V CDR1 and CDR2: TSWWSYY, QGS. This CDR3 comprises 18 residues. J gave up 0 bases and V 4 bases, and 9 bases lay outside the gene matches. Here the CDR3 reads CALGAKNWGIPNTDKLIF. In DNA form, the CDR3 reads TGTGCTCTTGGGGCGAAGAACTGGGGGATACCGAACACCGATAAACTCATCTTT.

On this clone: Its ends do not fully match the called genes, so a read error is possible. Other DNA sequences from this sample encode an identical CDR3 as well. The chain uses TRDV2 and TRDJ1; the match to TRDD3 covers 8 bases. CDR1 is GEAIGNYY, CDR2 EKD, per germline. The CDR3 runs to 16 residues. CDR3 protein: CACDTSGGTYTDKLIF. The CDR3 nucleotides read TGTGCATGTGACACCTCTGGGGGAACGTACACCGATAAACTCATCTTT.

V gene TRDV1 combines with J gene TRDJ1; 13 positions agree with TRDD3. Germline V gene lookup returns CDR1 TSWWSYY and CDR2 QGS. V lost 0 bases, J lost 4 bases, and 23 bases stayed unmatched. CDR3 size: 23 residues. CDR3 nucleotide sequence: TGTGCTCTTGGGGAACTACCCTTCCTAAACTGGGGGATACGATTCGCCCGTCGCGATAAACTCATCTTT. Encoded protein: CALGELPFLNWGIRFARRDKLIF.

This clone is a singleton in its sample. The chain uses TRDV1 and TRDJ1, with 11 bases matching TRDD3. Germline CDR1 TSWWSYY, CDR2 QGS. This CDR3 is 21 amino acids long. The trim removed 0 bases at V and 0 bases at J, leaving 15 bases unmatched. The CDR3 loop reads CALGELGASHLGDTNTDKLIF. DNA of the CDR3: TGTGCTCTTGGGGAACTAGGGGCTTCCCACCTGGGGGATACCAACACCGATAAACTCATCTTT.

This clone was seen a few times. The chain links TRDV1 to TRDJ1; TRDD3 agrees at 12 bases. Germline V gene sequence: CDR1 TSWWSYY, CDR2 QGS. J was trimmed by 0 bases and V by 4 bases; bases with no gene match: 24. The CDR3 runs 23 residues. Written as DNA, the CDR3 is TGTGCTCTTGGGGGCTATTTGCTTGATGAGGACTGGGGGATACAACCGTACACCGATAAACTCATCTTT. The encoded protein is CALGGYLLDEDWGIQPYTDKLIF.

This clone was seen a handful of times. The chain links TRDV1 to TRDJ1; a weak D match, TRDD3 (5 bases). The CDR3 covers 12 residues. Trimming removed 4 bases at V and 3 bases at J, with 6 bases between. Germline-derived CDR1 and CDR2 are TSWWSYY and QGS. The chain's CDR3 is CALGGWADKLIF. In DNA, the CDR3 is TGTGCTCTTGGGGGCTGGGCCGATAAACTCATCTTT.

A few counts support this clone. The V call is TRDV1, the J call TRDJ1; D could derive from TRDD2 or TRDD3 (7 bases each). The CDR3 is 18 amino acids. V was shortened by 1 base and J by 4 bases, with 22 bases between the two germline ends. The germline V gene has CDR1 TSWWSYY and CDR2 QGS. CDR3 sequence: CALGEPPSCPGGHDKLIF. DNA for the CDR3: TGTGCTCTTGGGGAACCTCCTTCCTGCCCTGGGGGCCACGATAAACTCATCTTT.

The table lists this clone with a few counts. The V and J genes are TRDV1 and TRDJ1; 9 positions match TRDD3. The CDR3 extends over 20 amino acids. Germline trimming cut 2 bases from V and 2 bases from J; bases unmatched to any gene: 18. CDR1 is TSWWSYY and CDR2 is QGS in the germline V gene. As DNA, the CDR3 is TGTGCTCTTGGGGAAATCTACTCCAGATGGGGGATAGTAAAAACCGATAAACTCATCTTT. Translation gives CALGEIYSRWGIVKTDKLIF.

V usage is TRDV1 and J usage is TRDJ1, with D possibly called TRDD2 or TRDD3 (7 bases each). Deletions cut 2 bases from V and 3 bases from J, with 37 bases between. The length of the CDR3 is 23 residues. CDR1 and CDR2 from the germline V gene are TSWWSYY and QGS. CDR3 region: CALGEKLPSWLGGPPRYADKLIF. The CDR3 coding sequence is TGTGCTCTTGGGGAAAAACTTCCTAGTTGGCTGGGGGGACCTCCACGGTACGCCGATAAACTCATCTTT.

A few counts support this clone. J is TRDJ1 and V is TRDV1; 8 bases are a match to TRDD3. Germline CDR1 reads TSWWSYY; CDR2 reads QGS. CDR3 length: 18 amino acids. Trimming cost V 2 bases and J 0 bases; bases outside gene matches: 11. DNA for the CDR3: TGTGCTCTTGGGGAATTCAGGGGGCTACTGGGGGACACCGATAAACTCATCTTT. It encodes CALGEFRGLLGDTDKLIF.

The gene calls are TRDV1 and TRDJ1, with D unclear. The CDR3 sequence is 16 residues long. V was clipped by 1 base and J by 0 bases, with 12 bases between them. CDR1 TSWWSYY and CDR2 QGS come from the germline V gene. The CDR3 bases are TGTGCTCTTGGGGAACACCCCATACTGTACACCGATAAACTCATCTTT. Encoded protein: CALGEHPILYTDKLIF.

The gene calls are TRDV1 and TRDJ1, with TRDD3 identical over 11 bases. V lost 2 bases, J lost 6 bases, and 23 bases stayed unmatched. The V gene's germline CDR1 is TSWWSYY and CDR2 QGS. The CDR3 runs to 21 residues. DNA for the CDR3: TGTGCTCTTGGGGAATTGGACGCACTGCCTACCTCTGGGGGATACTCTCATAAACTCATCTTT. Its translation: CALGELDALPTSGGYSHKLIF.

This clone was seen only a few times. The chain links TRDV2 to TRDJ1; D is unresolved. From germline, CDR1 is GEAIGNYY and CDR2 EKD. V dropped 3 bases and J dropped 1 base, with 14 bases sitting between them. The CDR3 has 15 amino acids. CDR3 region: CACDPSPNFTDKLIF. The CDR3 bases are TGTGCCTGTGACCCCTCACCCAATTTCACCGATAAACTCATCTTT.

This clone was detected a few times. The V gene is TRDV1, the J gene TRDJ1, with D perhaps matching TRDD2 (5 bases). CDR1 is TSWWSYY and CDR2 is QGS in the germline V gene. The CDR3 covers 15 residues. Trimming removed 7 bases from V and 0 bases from J, with 15 bases in between. The CDR3: CALANLPTNTDKLIF. The CDR3 nucleotides are TGTGCTCTTGCTAACCTACCTACAAACACCGATAAACTCATCTTT.

This clone has only a few counts. This chain joins TRDV1 and TRDJ1; 13 positions match TRDD3. Germline values: CDR1 TSWWSYY, CDR2 QGS. V gave up 0 bases and J gave up 3 bases; unmatched junction bases: 10. CDR3 length: 19 amino acids. The CDR3 protein is CALGELLPTGGYGADKLIF. The CDR3 nucleotides read TGTGCTCTTGGGGAACTTCTGCCTACTGGGGGATACGGAGCCGATAAACTCATCTTT.

In this sample, this clone turned up a few times. This rearrangement joins TRDV1 to TRDJ1; 10 bases align to TRDD3. V dropped 1 base and J dropped 0; count of bases not matched to a gene: 23. Germline V gene sequence: CDR1 TSWWSYY, CDR2 QGS. There are 23 residues in the CDR3. Written as DNA, the CDR3 is TGTGCTCTTGGGGAACCCAATCTTCCTACTCCTGTACTGGGGGATCCGTACACCGATAAACTCATCTTT. Translation gives CALGEPNLPTPVLGDPYTDKLIF.

The sample holds a few counts of this clone. The chain combines TRDV1 with TRDJ1; 9 positions match TRDD3. The germline V gene encodes CDR1 TSWWSYY and CDR2 QGS. The CDR3 extends over 17 amino acids. With 4 bases clipped from V and 4 bases from J, the junction kept 13 bases outside the gene matches. CDR3: CALGACQLLGDFDKLIF. The CDR3 DNA follows: TGTGCTCTTGGGGCCTGTCAGCTACTGGGGGACTTCGATAAACTCATCTTT.

The chain links TRDV1 to TRDJ1; D not resolved. V lost 5 bases, J lost 12 bases, and 40 bases lay in between. The germline V gene encodes CDR1 TSWWSYY and CDR2 QGS. The CDR3 has 20 residues. The CDR3 DNA is TGTGCTCTTGGGCCGAGACCTCTTCGATCGCCAGCTGCGAGCCATATAGAATTCATCTTT. As protein: CALGPRPLRSPAASHIEFIF.

As regards this clone: Mismatch with germline at one junction end may stem from a read error. The rearrangement joins TRDV1 to TRDJ1; D perhaps matches TRDD3 (8 bases). Germline V gene lookup returns CDR1 TSWWSYY and CDR2 QGS. This CDR3 contains 23 residues. In DNA form, the CDR3 reads TGTGCTCTTGGGGAACCCCTCGGTTCCTACGTCTTTGGGGGATCAGAGTACACCGATAAACTCATCTTC. Translating it yields CALGEPLGSYVFGGSEYTDKLIF.